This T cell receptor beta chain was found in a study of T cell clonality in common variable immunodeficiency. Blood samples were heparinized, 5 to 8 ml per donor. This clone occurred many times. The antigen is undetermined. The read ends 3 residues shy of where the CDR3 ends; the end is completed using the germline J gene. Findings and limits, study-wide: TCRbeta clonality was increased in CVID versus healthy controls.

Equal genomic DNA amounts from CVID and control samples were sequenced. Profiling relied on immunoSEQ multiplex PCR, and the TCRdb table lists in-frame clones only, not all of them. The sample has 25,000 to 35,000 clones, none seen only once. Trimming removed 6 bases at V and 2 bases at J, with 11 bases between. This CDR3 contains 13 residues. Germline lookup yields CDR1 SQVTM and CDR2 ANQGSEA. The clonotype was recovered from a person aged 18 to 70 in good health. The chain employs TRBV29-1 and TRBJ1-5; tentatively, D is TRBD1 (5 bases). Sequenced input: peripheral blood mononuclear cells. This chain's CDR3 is CSVGRGGNQPQHF. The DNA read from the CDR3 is TGCAGCGTAGGGAGGGGAGGCAATCAGCCC.